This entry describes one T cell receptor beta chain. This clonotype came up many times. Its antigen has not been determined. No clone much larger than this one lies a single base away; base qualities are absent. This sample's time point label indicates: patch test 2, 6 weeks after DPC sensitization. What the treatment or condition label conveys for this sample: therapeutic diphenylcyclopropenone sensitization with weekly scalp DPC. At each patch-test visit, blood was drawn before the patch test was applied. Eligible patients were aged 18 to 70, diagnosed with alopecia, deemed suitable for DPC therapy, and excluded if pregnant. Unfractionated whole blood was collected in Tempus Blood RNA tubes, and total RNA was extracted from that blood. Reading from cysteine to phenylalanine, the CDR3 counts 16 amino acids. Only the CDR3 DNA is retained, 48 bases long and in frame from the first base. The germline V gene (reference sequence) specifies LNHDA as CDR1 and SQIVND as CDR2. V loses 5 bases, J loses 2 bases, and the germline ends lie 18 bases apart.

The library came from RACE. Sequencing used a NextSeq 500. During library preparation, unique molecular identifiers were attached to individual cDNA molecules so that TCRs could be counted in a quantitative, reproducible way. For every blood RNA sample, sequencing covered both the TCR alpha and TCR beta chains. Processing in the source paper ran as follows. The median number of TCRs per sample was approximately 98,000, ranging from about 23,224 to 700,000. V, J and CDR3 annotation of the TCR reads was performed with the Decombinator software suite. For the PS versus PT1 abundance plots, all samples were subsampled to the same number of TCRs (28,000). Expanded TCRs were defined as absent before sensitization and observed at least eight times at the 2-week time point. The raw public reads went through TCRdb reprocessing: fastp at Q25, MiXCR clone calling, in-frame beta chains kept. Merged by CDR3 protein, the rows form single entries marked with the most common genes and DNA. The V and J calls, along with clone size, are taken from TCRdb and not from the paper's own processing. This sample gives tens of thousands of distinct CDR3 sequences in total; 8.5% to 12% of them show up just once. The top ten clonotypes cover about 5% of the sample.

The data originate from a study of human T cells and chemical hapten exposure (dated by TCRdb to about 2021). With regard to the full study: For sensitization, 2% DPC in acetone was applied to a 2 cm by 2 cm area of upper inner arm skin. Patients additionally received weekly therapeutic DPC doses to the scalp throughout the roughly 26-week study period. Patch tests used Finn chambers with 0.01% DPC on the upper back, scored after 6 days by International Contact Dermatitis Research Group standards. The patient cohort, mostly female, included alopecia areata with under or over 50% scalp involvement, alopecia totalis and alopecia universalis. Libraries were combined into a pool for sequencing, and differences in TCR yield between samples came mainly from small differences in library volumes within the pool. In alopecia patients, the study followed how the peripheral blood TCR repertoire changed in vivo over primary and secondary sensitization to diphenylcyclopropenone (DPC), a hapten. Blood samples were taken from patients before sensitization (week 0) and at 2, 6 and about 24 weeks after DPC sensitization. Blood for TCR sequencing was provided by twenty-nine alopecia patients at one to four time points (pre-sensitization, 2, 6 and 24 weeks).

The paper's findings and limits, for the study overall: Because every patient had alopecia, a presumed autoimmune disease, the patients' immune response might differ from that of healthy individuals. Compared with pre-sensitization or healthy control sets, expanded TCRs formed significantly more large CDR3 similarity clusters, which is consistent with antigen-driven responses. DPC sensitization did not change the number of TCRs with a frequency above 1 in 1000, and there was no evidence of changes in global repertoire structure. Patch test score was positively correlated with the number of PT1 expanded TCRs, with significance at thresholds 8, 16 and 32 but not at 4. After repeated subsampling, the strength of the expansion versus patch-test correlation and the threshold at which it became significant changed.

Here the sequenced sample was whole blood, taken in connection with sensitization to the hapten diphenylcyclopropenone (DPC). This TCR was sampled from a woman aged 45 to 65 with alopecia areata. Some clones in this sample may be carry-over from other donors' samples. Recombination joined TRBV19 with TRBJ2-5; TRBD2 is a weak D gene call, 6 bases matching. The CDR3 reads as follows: CASSPTGRLVQETQYF. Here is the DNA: TGTGCCAGTAGTCCCACGGGCAGACTAGTACAAGAGACCCAGTACTTC. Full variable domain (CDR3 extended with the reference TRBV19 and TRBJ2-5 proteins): DGGITQSPKYLFRKEGQNVTLSCEQNLNHDAMYWYRQDPGQGLRLIYYSQIVNDFQKGDIAEGYSVSREKKESFPLTVTSAQKNPTAFYLCASSPTGRLVQETQYFGPGTRLLVL.